The 16 T cell receptor beta chains presented below share a single source sample, sequenced in a study of T cells after yellow fever vaccination. Via MiXCR, TCRdb re-called the 5' RACE reads, giving one row per CDR3 protein. The sample carries over 65,000 distinct CDR3 sequences, about an eighth recorded once. The sample here was CD8+ T cells not binding an NS4B(214-222) dextramer, sorted from PBMCs, taken less than 25 days after the first yellow fever vaccination. The source of these receptors is a man in his late teens or twenties who received the YFV17D yellow fever vaccine.

This rearrangement joins TRBV4-3 to TRBJ1-3; D gene uncertain. Trimming cost V 1 base and J 0 bases, with 7 bases left between them. Germline V gene sequence: CDR1 LGHNA, CDR2 YSLEER. The CDR3 is made up of 15 amino acids. CDR3 coding DNA: TGCGCCAGCAGCCAAGCGTTCGGCTCTGGAAACACCATATATTTT. This gives the protein CASSQAFGSGNTIYF.

The V gene is TRBV5-4, the J gene TRBJ1-5; D is unclear. Trimming removed 2 bases at V and 5 bases at J, with 17 bases between. This CDR3 is built from 16 residues. Germline V lookup: CDR1 SGHNT, CDR2 YYREEE (reference sequence). CDR3 amino acids: CASSLIILRRYQPQHF. The CDR3 DNA reads TGTGCCAGCAGCTTAATCATCCTCCGGCGGTATCAGCCCCAGCATTTT.

The J gene is TRBJ1-1, the V gene TRBV12-3 or TRBV12-4; perhaps TRBD1 as D (5 bases). The V and J ends lost 6 bases and 6 bases respectively, with 20 bases between them. The CDR3 length is 15 residues. CDR3 sequence: CASSRDEGQSPEAFF. CDR3 bases: TGTGCCAGCAGCCGAGATGAAGGACAAAGCCCTGAAGCTTTCTTT.

The chain is built from TRBV20-1 and TRBJ2-1; D possibly corresponds to TRBD1 (6 bases). V was cut by 4 bases and J by 4 bases, with 14 bases left in between. CDR1 is DFQATT, CDR2 SNEGSKA, per germline (reference sequence). This CDR3 region has 14 residues. The CDR3 nucleotides read TGCAGTGCTAACCAGGGGTCGTGGTACAATGAGCAGTTCTTC. Its translation: CSANQGSWYNEQFF.

The sample holds a few counts of this clonotype. The chain couples TRBV29-1 to TRBJ2-1; TRBD2 matches at 9 bases. The CDR3 is 14 amino acids. Germline values: CDR1 SQVTM, CDR2 ANQGSEA. V shed 3 bases, J shed 4 bases, and the junction held 4 bases outside the gene matches. CDR3 sequence: CSVEQRGAYNEQFF. DNA of the CDR3: TGCAGCGTTGAGCAGCGGGGGGCGTACAATGAGCAGTTCTTC.

This chain links TRBV12-3 or TRBV12-4 with TRBJ1-4; D remains unclear. This CDR3 contains 15 residues. Trimming stripped 6 bases from V and 7 bases from J, with 18 bases between. Here the CDR3 DNA reads TGTGCCAGCAGACCCGCCCGGGAGGAGGGTGAAAAACTGTTTTTT. Amino acids: CASRPAREEGEKLFF.

This clonotype has more than one count but fewer than ten. V gene TRBV3-1 combines with J gene TRBJ1-1; possibly TRBD1 for D (5 bases). V was shortened by 0 bases and J by 5 bases, with 10 bases between the two germline ends. Germline loops: CDR1 LGHDT, CDR2 YNNKEL (reference sequence). This CDR3 is built from 14 residues. CDR3 bases: TGTGCCAGCAGCCAAGAGGGGCTCGGAACTGAAGCTTTCTTT. Its translation is CASSQEGLGTEAFF.

V and J are TRBV7-9 and TRBJ2-5; D is unresolved. The CDR3 length is 13 residues. Trimming cost V 5 bases and J 6 bases, with 13 bases left between them. CDR1 and CDR2 (germline): SEHNR, FQNEAQ (reference sequence). The CDR3, as DNA: TGTGCCAGCAGCACGGCCCTCAACCAGACCCAGTACTTC. It yields the protein CASSTALNQTQYF. The full variable domain, rest sourced from reference TRBV7-9 and TRBJ2-5, is DTGVSQNPRHKITKRGQNVTFRCDPISEHNRLYWYRQTLGQGPEFLTYFQNEAQLEKSRLLSDRFSAERPKGSFSTLEIQRTEQGDSAMYLCASSTALNQTQYFGPGTRLLVL.

This clonotype was seen a few times. This chain links TRBV7-9 with TRBJ2-5; 8 bases are a match to TRBD1. V gave up 5 bases and J gave up 3 bases; unmatched junction bases: 8. Per the germline V gene, CDR1 is SEHNR and CDR2 is FQNEAQ (reference sequence). The CDR3 is 15 residues long. CDR3 amino acids: CASSLPDRAEETQYF. The CDR3 bases are TGTGCCAGCAGCCTCCCGGACAGGGCGGAAGAGACCCAGTACTTC. Supplemented by reference TRBV7-9 and TRBJ2-5, the full variable domain reads DTGVSQNPRHKITKRGQNVTFRCDPISEHNRLYWYRQTLGQGPEFLTYFQNEAQLEKSRLLSDRFSAERPKGSFSTLEIQRTEQGDSAMYLCASSLPDRAEETQYFGPGTRLLVL.

The chain links TRBV7-9 to TRBJ2-3; 7 bases line up with TRBD1. The CDR3 is 17 amino acids. The ends lost 8 bases at V and 0 bases at J; junction bases unmatched: 14. Germline CDR1 is SEHNR and CDR2 is FQNEAQ (reference sequence). This CDR3 is CASGRSGQIISTDTQYF. In DNA form, the CDR3 reads TGTGCCAGCGGCAGGTCGGGACAGATAATTAGCACAGATACGCAGTATTTT. The full variable domain, in which reference TRBV7-9 and TRBJ2-3 provide the parts outside the CDR3, is DTGVSQNPRHKITKRGQNVTFRCDPISEHNRLYWYRQTLGQGPEFLTYFQNEAQLEKSRLLSDRFSAERPKGSFSTLEIQRTEQGDSAMYLCASGRSGQIISTDTQYFGPGTRLTVL.

This clonotype was observed a handful of times. This rearrangement joins TRBV5-5 to TRBJ2-7; weak D call: TRBD1 (5 bases). V was clipped by 3 bases and J by 1 base, with 14 bases between them. Germline CDR1 is SGHKS and CDR2 is YYEKEE (reference sequence). This CDR3 comprises 15 residues. DNA for the CDR3: TGTGCCAGCAGCTCGCAGGGAATCTCTTCCTACGAGCAGTACGTC. Translation: CASSSQGISSYEQYV.

The chain links TRBV11-1 to TRBJ2-3; D is unclear. The CDR3 runs to 10 residues. Germline loops: CDR1 SGHAT, CDR2 FQDESV (reference sequence). The V end lost 8 bases, the J end lost 4 bases, and 4 bases lay between the germline ends. CDR3 nucleotides: TGTGCCAGCGGCGCAGATACGCAGTATTTT. Translation: CASGADTQYF.

This clonotype was picked up a small number of times. The chain has TRBV7-9 and TRBJ2-5; D might be TRBD2 (6 bases). V shed 8 bases and J shed 0 bases, with 16 bases lying between them. The CDR3 length is 15 residues. Per germline, CDR1 SEHNR and CDR2 FQNEAQ (reference sequence). This CDR3 is CASSLPEGYQETQYF. Here the CDR3 DNA reads TGTGCCAGCTCCCTCCCGGAGGGGTACCAAGAGACCCAGTACTTC.

The chain couples TRBV20-1 to TRBJ1-5; no definite D call. This CDR3 has 13 amino acids. Trimming left V 5 bases short and J 2 bases short, with 10 bases between. Germline CDR1 reads DFQATT; CDR2 reads SNEGSKA (reference sequence). CDR3 amino acids: CSALAIGNQPQHF. CDR3 nucleotides: TGCAGTGCTCTGGCGATCGGCAATCAGCCCCAGCATTTT.

The gene calls are TRBV6-5 and TRBJ1-2, with D possibly being TRBD1 (6 bases). The germline V gene encodes CDR1 MNHEY and CDR2 SVGAGI. This CDR3 is 14 amino acids long. Trimming left V 0 bases short and J 6 bases short, with 11 bases between. CDR3 bases: TGTGCCAGCAGTTACTCGGCAGGGGAAGATGGCTACACCTTC. It encodes CASSYSAGEDGYTF.

In DNA form, the CDR3 reads TGTGCCAGCAGTCGAGGGCGGTGGGGTAGCTCCTACGAGCAGTACGTC. This codes for CASSRGRWGSSYEQYV. This chain joins TRBV7-2 and TRBJ2-7, with a weak D call TRBD2 (5 bases). Per the germline V gene, CDR1 is SGHTA and CDR2 is FQGNSA. The CDR3 is 16 amino acids. V was cut by 6 bases and J by 0 bases, with 18 bases left in between.